This T cell receptor (beta chain) was captured by sequencing in a study of beta chain features in type 1 diabetes. Study conclusions and caveats: Cells with high TCR expression could be over-represented by cDNA sequencing. Type 1 diabetes patients had moderately but significantly shorter TCRB CDR3s in all four CD4+ subsets. These data did not resolve whether HLA type affects TCRB rearrangement.

The CDR3 consists of 19 residues. The junction had 8 bases not matched to a gene; V was cut back by 0 bases and J by 2 bases. Germline loops: CDR1 SGDLS, CDR2 YYNGEE. Expressed TCRB transcripts were sequenced after all isolated RNA was converted to cDNA. Libraries were prepared by immunoSEQ multiplex PCR; TCRdb keeps only in-frame clonotypes and omits some of them. In the table there are over 40,000 clones, approximately 72% of which are singletons. Concerning this clone itself: Its matching antigen is unknown.

The V gene is TRBV9, the J gene TRBJ2-3; 14 bases fit TRBD2. This receptor was identified in a woman under 30 with type 1 diabetes. The sample was Tregs from blood. The DNA for the CDR3 is TGTGCCAGCAGCGTAGAGGGACTAGCGGGGGCCCTCATCACAGATACGCAGTATTTT. Its protein is CASSVEGLAGALITDTQYF.